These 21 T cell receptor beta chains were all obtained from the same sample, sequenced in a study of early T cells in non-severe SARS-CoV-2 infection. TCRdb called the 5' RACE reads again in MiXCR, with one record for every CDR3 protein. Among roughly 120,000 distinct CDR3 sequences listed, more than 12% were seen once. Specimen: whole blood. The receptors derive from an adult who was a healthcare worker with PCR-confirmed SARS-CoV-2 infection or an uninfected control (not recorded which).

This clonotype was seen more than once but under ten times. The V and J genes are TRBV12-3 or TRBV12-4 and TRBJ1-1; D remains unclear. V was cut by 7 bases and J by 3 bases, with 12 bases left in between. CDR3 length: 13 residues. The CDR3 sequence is CASTNRVYTEAFF. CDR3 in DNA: TGTGCCAGCACCAATAGGGTTTACACTGAAGCTTTCTTT.

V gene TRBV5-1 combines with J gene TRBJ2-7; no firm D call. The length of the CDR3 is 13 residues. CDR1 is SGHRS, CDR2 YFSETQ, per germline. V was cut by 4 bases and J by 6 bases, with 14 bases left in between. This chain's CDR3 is CASSQGGPFEQYF. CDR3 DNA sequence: TGCGCCAGCAGCCAAGGTGGCCCCTTCGAGCAGTACTTC.

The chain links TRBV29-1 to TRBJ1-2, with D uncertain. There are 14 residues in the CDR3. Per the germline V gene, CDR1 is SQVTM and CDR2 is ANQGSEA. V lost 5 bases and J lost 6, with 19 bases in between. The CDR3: CSVPTSGRANGYTF. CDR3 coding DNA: TGCAGCGTTCCCACCTCTGGAAGGGCAAATGGCTACACCTTC.

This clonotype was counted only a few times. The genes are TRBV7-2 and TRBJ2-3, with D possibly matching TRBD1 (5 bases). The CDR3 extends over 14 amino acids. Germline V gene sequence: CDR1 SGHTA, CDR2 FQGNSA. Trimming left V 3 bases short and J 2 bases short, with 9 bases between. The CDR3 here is CASSFRRATDTQYF. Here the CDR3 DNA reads TGTGCCAGCAGCTTCCGCAGGGCCACAGATACGCAGTATTTT. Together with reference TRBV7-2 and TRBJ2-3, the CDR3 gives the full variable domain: GAGVSQSPSNKVTEKGKDVELRCDPISGHTALYWYRQSLGQGLEFLIYFQGNSAPDKSGLPSDRFSAERTGGSVSTLTIQRTQQEDSAVYLCASSFRRATDTQYFGPGTRLTVL.

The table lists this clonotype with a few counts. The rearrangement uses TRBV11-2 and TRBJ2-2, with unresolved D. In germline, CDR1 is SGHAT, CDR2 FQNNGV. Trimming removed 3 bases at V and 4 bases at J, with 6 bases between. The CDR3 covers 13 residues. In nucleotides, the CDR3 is TGTGCCAGCAGCTTGAGTCTCACCGGGGAGCTGTTTTTT. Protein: CASSLSLTGELFF. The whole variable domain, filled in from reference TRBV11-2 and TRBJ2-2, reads EAGVAQSPRYKIIEKRQSVAFWCNPISGHATLYWYQQILGQGPKLLIQFQNNGVVDDSQLPKDRFSAERLKGVDSTLKIQPAKLEDSAVYLCASSLSLTGELFFGEGSRLTVL.

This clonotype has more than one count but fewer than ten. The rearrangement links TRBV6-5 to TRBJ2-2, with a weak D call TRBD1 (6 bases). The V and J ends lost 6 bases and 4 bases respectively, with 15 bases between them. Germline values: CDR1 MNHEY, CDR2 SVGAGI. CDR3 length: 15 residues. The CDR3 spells CASSRGQFGTGELFF. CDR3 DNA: TGTGCCAGCAGCCGAGGACAGTTCGGCACCGGGGAGCTGTTTTTT.

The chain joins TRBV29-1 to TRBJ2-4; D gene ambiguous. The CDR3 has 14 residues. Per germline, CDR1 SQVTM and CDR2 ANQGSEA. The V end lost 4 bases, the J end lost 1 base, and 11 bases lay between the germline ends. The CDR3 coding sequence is TGCAGCGTTGCAGAGCCCTGGGCCAAAAACATTCAGTACTTC. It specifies CSVAEPWAKNIQYF.

The CDR3: CASSLGQGAQETQYF. The CDR3 coding sequence is TGCGCCAGCAGCTTGGGACAGGGGGCCCAAGAGACCCAGTACTTC. The genes are TRBV5-1 and TRBJ2-5; 10 bases align to TRBD1. Per germline, CDR1 SGHRS and CDR2 YFSETQ. The CDR3 runs 15 residues. V shed 0 bases, J shed 1 base, and the junction held 0 bases outside the gene matches.

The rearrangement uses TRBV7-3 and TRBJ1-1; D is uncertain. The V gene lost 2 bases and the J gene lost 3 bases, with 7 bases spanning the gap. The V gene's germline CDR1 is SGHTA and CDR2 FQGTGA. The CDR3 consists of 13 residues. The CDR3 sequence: CASSLLPDTEAFF. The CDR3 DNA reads TGTGCCAGCAGCTTATTACCGGACACTGAAGCTTTCTTT.

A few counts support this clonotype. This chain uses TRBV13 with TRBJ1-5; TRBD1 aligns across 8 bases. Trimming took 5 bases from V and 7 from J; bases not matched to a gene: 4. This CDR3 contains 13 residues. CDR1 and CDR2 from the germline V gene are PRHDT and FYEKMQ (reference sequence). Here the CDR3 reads CASSQRQGQPQHF. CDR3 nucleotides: TGTGCCAGCAGCCAACGACAGGGGCAGCCCCAGCATTTT.

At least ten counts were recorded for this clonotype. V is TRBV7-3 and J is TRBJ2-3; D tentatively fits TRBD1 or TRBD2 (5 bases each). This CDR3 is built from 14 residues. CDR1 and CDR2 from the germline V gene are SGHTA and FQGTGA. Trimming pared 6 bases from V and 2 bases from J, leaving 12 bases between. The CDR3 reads CASSPGTLTDTQYF. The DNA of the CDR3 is TGTGCCAGCAGTCCCGGGACCCTCACAGATACGCAGTATTTT.

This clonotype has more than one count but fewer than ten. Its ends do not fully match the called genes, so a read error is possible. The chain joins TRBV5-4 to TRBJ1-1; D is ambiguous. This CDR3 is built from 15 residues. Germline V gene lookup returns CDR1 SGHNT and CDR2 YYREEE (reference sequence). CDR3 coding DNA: TGTGCCAGCATTCCTAACCGGGGAGCGAACACTGAAGTTTTCTTT. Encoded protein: CASIPNRGANTEVFF.

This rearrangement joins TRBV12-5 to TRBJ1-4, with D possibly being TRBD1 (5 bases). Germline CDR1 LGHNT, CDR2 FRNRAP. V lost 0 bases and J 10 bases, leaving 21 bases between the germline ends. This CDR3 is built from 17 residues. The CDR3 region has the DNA TGTGCTAGTGGTTTGGTCGACTCCGAAGGGACTGGAGGAAAACTGTTTTTT. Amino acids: CASGLVDSEGTGGKLFF.

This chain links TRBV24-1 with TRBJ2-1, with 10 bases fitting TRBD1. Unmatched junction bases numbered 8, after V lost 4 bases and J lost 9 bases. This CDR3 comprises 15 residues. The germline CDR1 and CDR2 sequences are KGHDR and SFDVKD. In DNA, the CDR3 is TGTGCCACCAGTGACACGGGACAGGGGAAAGGTGAGCAGTTCTTC. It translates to CATSDTGQGKGEQFF.

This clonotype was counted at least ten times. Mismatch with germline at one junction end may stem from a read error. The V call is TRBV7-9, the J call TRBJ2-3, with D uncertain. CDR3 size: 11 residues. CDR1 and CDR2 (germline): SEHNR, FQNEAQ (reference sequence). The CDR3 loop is CAGRSTDTQYF. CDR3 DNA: TGTGCCGGCAGAAGCACAGATACGCAGTATTTT.

As DNA, the CDR3 is TGTGCCTGGAGTCCGGGACAGGGGGAAACCGGGGAGCTGTTTTTT. This gives the protein CAWSPGQGETGELFF. The rearrangement joins TRBV30 to TRBJ2-2; 11 positions match TRBD1. CDR1 GTSNPN and CDR2 SVGIG come from the germline V gene (reference sequence). CDR3 length: 15 amino acids. With V trimmed by 2 bases and J by 5 bases, 4 bases remained unmatched. Full variable domain (outside the CDR3, taken from reference TRBV30 and TRBJ2-2): SQTIHQWPATLVQPVGSPLSLECTVEGTSNPNLYWYRQAAGRGLQLLFYSVGIGQISSEVPQNLSASRPQDRQFILSSKKLLLSDSGFYLCAWSPGQGETGELFFGEGSRLTVL.

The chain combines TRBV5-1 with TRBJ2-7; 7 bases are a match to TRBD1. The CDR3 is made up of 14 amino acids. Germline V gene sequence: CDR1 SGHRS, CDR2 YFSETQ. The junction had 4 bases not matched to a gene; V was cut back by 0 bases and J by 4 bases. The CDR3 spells CASSLVGGRYEQYF. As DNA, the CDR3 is TGCGCCAGCAGCTTGGTAGGGGGCAGGTACGAGCAGTACTTC.

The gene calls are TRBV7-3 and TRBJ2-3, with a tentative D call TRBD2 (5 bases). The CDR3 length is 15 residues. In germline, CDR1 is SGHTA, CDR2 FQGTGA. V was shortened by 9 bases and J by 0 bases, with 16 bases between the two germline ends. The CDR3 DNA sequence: TGTGCCAGTGCTAGGACTTCGACTAGCACAGATACGCAGTATTTT. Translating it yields CASARTSTSTDTQYF.

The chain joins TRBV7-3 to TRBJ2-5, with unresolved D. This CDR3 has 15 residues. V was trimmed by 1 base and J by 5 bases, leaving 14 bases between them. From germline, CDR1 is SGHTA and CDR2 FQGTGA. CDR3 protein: CASSLISSSPETQYF. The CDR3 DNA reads TGTGCCAGCAGCTTAATCAGCTCCTCCCCGGAGACCCAGTACTTC.

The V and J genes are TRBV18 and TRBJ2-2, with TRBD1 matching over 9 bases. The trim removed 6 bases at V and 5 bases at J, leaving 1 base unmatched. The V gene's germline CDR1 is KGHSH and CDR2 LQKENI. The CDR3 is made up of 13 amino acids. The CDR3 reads CASSGQGTGELFF. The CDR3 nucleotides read TGTGCCAGCTCCGGACAGGGGACCGGGGAGCTGTTTTTT.

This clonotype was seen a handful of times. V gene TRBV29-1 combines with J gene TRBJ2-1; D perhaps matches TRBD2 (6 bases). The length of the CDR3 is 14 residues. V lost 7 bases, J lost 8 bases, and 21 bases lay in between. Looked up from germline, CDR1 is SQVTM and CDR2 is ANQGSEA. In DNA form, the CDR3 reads TGCAGCGCAGAAGGGGACTTATCCGACTATGAGCAGTTCTTC. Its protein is CSAEGDLSDYEQFF.